One sample yielded the 22 T cell receptor beta chains listed below, sequenced in a study of cytomegalovirus exposure and HLA in healthy donors. The PCR ran on 60 Vbeta and 13 Jbeta primers. Data came from immunoSEQ multiplex PCR; TCRdb stores just in-frame clones and leaves some out. The table records 120,000 to 150,000 clones, roughly 87% of them present only once. The sample comprised PBMCs. Receptors originate from a woman in her forties in good health and CMV-seronegative.

This chain connects TRBV11-2 to TRBJ1-5; D remains ambiguous. CDR1 is SGHAT and CDR2 is FQNNGV in the germline V gene. The CDR3 sequence is 14 residues long. Trimming took off 3 bases at V and 5 bases at J, with 11 bases between the two ends. The CDR3 protein is CASSFRVADQPQHF. As DNA, the CDR3 is TGTGCCAGCAGCTTTCGGGTCGCAGATCAGCCCCAGCATTTT.

The rearrangement links TRBV5-1 to TRBJ2-5, with TRBD2 identical over 13 bases. This CDR3 has 15 amino acids. V was pared by 3 bases and J by 4 bases, with 3 bases of the junction left unmatched. Germline-derived CDR1 and CDR2 are SGHRS and YFSETQ. This CDR3 reads CASSSGTSGIETQYF. CDR3 coding DNA: TGCGCCAGCAGCTCCGGGACTAGCGGGATAGAGACCCAGTACTTC.

This clone was observed a single time. This chain connects TRBV6-1 to TRBJ1-1, with D maybe TRBD1 (6 bases). V gave up 6 bases and J gave up 12 bases, with 20 bases separating them. The CDR3 has 13 amino acids. Germline CDR1 reads MNHNS; CDR2 reads SASEGT. The CDR3 DNA reads TGTGCCAGCAGGATGGGGGCTAACCAGGGCCCTTTCTTT. Its protein is CASRMGANQGPFF.

The chain combines TRBV11-3 with TRBJ2-3; D may be TRBD2 (6 bases). Germline V gene sequence: CDR1 SGHNT, CDR2 YENEEA. The CDR3 runs to 14 residues. Trimming pared 1 base from V and 4 bases from J, leaving 9 bases between. The CDR3 region has the DNA TGTGCCAGCAGCTTAGCCGGGAGCGCAGATACGCAGTATTTT. As protein: CASSLAGSADTQYF.

The chain uses TRBV29-1 and TRBJ2-1, with 8 bases fitting TRBD1. CDR1 SQVTM and CDR2 ANQGSEA come from the germline V gene. The CDR3 runs 15 residues. With V trimmed by 2 bases and J by 2 bases, 5 bases remained unmatched. CDR3 in amino acids: CSVEMTGVPYNEQFF. CDR3 coding DNA: TGCAGCGTTGAAATGACAGGGGTACCCTACAATGAGCAGTTCTTC.

The rearrangement joins TRBV2 to TRBJ2-5, with D unclear. Trimming stripped 5 bases from V and 3 bases from J, with 16 bases between. CDR3 length: 15 amino acids. CDR1 is SNHLY and CDR2 is FYNNEI in the germline V gene. In nucleotides, the CDR3 is TGTGCCAGCAGTCCCCGACCTACTACAAAAGAGACCCAGTACTTC. Its protein is CASSPRPTTKETQYF.

This chain uses TRBV7-2 with TRBJ1-6; 8 bases map to TRBD1. V lost 5 bases and J lost 6; bases outside the gene matches: 6. Germline V CDR1 and CDR2: SGHTA, FQGNSA. The CDR3 consists of 15 residues. CDR3: CASSKWTGPNSPLHF. CDR3 nucleotides: TGTGCCAGCAGCAAATGGACAGGGCCTAATTCACCCCTCCACTTT.

V gene TRBV6-5 combines with J gene TRBJ2-1; 12 bases map to TRBD1. Germline assignment: CDR1 MNHEY and CDR2 SVGAGI. V lost 6 bases, J lost 9 bases, and 9 bases stayed unmatched. The CDR3 loop spans 15 amino acids. The CDR3: CASSSRDRGLPEQFF. The DNA for the CDR3 is TGTGCCAGCAGCAGCCGGGACAGGGGGCTTCCTGAGCAGTTCTTC.

This chain joins TRBV11-3 and TRBJ2-3; 7 nucleotides align to TRBD2. Looked up from germline, CDR1 is SGHNT and CDR2 is YENEEA. The CDR3 totals 15 residues. Trimming took 0 bases from V and 3 from J; bases not matched to a gene: 3. CDR3 residues: CASSLEAGVTDTQYF. The CDR3 region has the DNA TGTGCCAGCAGCTTAGAGGCGGGAGTGACAGATACGCAGTATTTT.

There are a few counts of this clone. The V and J genes are TRBV10-3 and TRBJ2-1, with D perhaps TRBD2 (6 bases). The germline gives CDR1 ENHRY, CDR2 SYGVKD. This CDR3 region has 15 residues. V lost 6 bases to trimming and J lost 6 bases, with 18 bases between them. The CDR3 reads CAISVSGLPFNEQFF. The CDR3 region has the DNA TGTGCCATCAGCGTCAGCGGGCTCCCCTTCAATGAGCAGTTCTTC.

V usage is TRBV6-4 and J usage is TRBJ2-2, with D perhaps matching TRBD2 (5 bases). Germline values: CDR1 MRHNA, CDR2 SNTAGT. CDR3 length: 14 amino acids. The germline V and J ends were trimmed by 6 bases and 6 bases, with 14 bases remaining between them. The CDR3 DNA sequence: TGTGCCAGCAGCAGAGTAGGAGGTCCCGGGGAGCTGTTTTTT. It translates to CASSRVGGPGELFF.

The rearrangement links TRBV11-3 to TRBJ2-7; tentative D call: TRBD2 (6 bases). V was pared by 6 bases and J by 2 bases, with 17 bases between. Germline CDR1 and CDR2: SGHNT and YENEEA. The CDR3 extends over 15 amino acids. CDR3 nucleotides: TGTGCCAGCAGTTTACTCAACGGGGGAACCTACGAGCAGTACTTC. Translated: CASSLLNGGTYEQYF.

The chain links TRBV5-8 to TRBJ2-1; D is perhaps TRBD1 (7 bases). Between the trimmed V and J ends, which lost 4 bases and 2 bases, there was a span of 19 bases. CDR3 size: 17 residues. CDR1 and CDR2 (germline): SGHTS, YDEGEE. CDR3 DNA sequence: TGTGCCAGCAGCCTAGGAGGGGGCGGGTGGGCCTACAATGAGCAGTTCTTC. Translation: CASSLGGGGWAYNEQFF.

The chain recombines TRBV28 with TRBJ1-1; no reliable D call. The CDR3 runs to 12 residues. Trimming took 10 bases from V and 2 from J, leaving 11 bases between them. Germline V gene lookup returns CDR1 MDHEN and CDR2 SYDVKM. CDR3 sequence reads: CATLQLNTEAFF. The CDR3 nucleotides read TGTGCCACCCTCCAGTTAAACACTGAAGCTTTCTTT. The entire variable domain, with the rest obtained from reference TRBV28 and TRBJ1-1, is as follows: DVKVTQSSRYLVKRTGEKVFLECVQDMDHENMFWYRQDPGLGLRLIYFSYDVKMKEKGDIPEGYSVSREKKERFSLILESASTNQTSMYLCATLQLNTEAFFGQGTRLTVV.

This clone was seen a single time. Germline is not matched at one junction end, which may reflect a read error. The chain uses TRBV7-9 and TRBJ1-1; a weak D match, TRBD1 (5 bases). The CDR3 consists of 14 residues. From germline, CDR1 is SEHNR and CDR2 FQNEAQ (reference sequence). DNA for the CDR3: TGTTCCAGCAGACCCGATACAGGGAACACTGAAGCTTTCTTT. Protein: CSSRPDTGNTEAFF. Using reference TRBV7-9 and TRBJ1-1 for the parts outside the CDR3, the full variable domain is DTGVSQNPRHKITKRGQNVTFRCDPISEHNRLYWYRQTLGQGPEFLTYFQNEAQLEKSRLLSDRFSAERPKGSFSTLEIQRTEQGDSAMYLCSSRPDTGNTEAFFGQGTRLTVV.

The chain has TRBV28 and TRBJ2-5; D is perhaps TRBD2 (6 bases). V lost 4 bases and J 1 base, leaving 13 bases between the germline ends. CDR1 and CDR2 (germline): MDHEN, SYDVKM. This CDR3 spans 15 amino acids. The CDR3 nucleotides read TGTGCCAGCAGTTCTGGGGGGACCACCCAAGAGACCCAGTACTTC. Translated: CASSSGGTTQETQYF. The full variable domain, completed using reference TRBV28 and TRBJ2-5, is DVKVTQSSRYLVKRTGEKVFLECVQDMDHENMFWYRQDPGLGLRLIYFSYDVKMKEKGDIPEGYSVSREKKERFSLILESASTNQTSMYLCASSSGGTTQETQYFGPGTRLLVL.

The CDR3 coding sequence is TGTGCCACCAGCAGAAACAAGGACAGGACCTACACCTTC. It yields the protein CATSRNKDRTYTF. The V gene is TRBV15, the J gene TRBJ1-2; 7 bases line up with TRBD1. V was pared by 2 bases and J by 10 bases, with 7 bases of the junction left unmatched. Per germline, CDR1 LNHNV and CDR2 YYDKDF (reference sequence). This CDR3 has 13 amino acids. Complete variable domain (other parts from reference TRBV15 and TRBJ1-2): DAMVIQNPRYQVTQFGKPVTLSCSQTLNHNVMYWYQQKSSQAPKLLFHYYDKDFNNEADTPDNFQSRRPNTSFCFLDIRSPGLGDTAMYLCATSRNKDRTYTFGSGTRLTVV.

This sequence joins TRBV7-9 and TRBJ1-4; tentative D call: TRBD1 (6 bases). V was shortened by 6 bases and J by 5 bases, with 13 bases between the two germline ends. Looked up from germline, CDR1 is SEHNR and CDR2 is FQNEAQ (reference sequence). CDR3 length: 14 residues. This chain's CDR3 is CASSKQGWNEKLFF. Here the CDR3 DNA reads TGTGCCAGCAGTAAACAGGGATGGAATGAAAAACTGTTTTTT.

This rearrangement joins TRBV6-6 to TRBJ2-3, with 8 bases fitting TRBD2. The ends lost 3 bases at V and 3 bases at J; junction bases unmatched: 8. This CDR3 has 16 amino acids. CDR1 is MNHNY and CDR2 is SVGAGI in the germline V gene (reference sequence). Written as DNA, the CDR3 is TGTGCCAGCAGTTATCGAGTAACTAGCGGAACAGATACGCAGTATTTT. Amino acid sequence: CASSYRVTSGTDTQYF.

CDR3 bases: TGTGCCAGCAGCAAAGCGCTAGCGGGAGTAACAGATACGCAGTATTTT. As protein: CASSKALAGVTDTQYF. The V and J genes are TRBV5-4 and TRBJ2-3, with 10 nucleotides matching TRBD2. J was trimmed by 3 bases and V by 4 bases; bases with no gene match: 8. Looked up from germline, CDR1 is SGHNT and CDR2 is YYREEE (reference sequence). The CDR3 length is 16 residues.

This clone was found a few times. The rearrangement uses TRBV4-3 and TRBJ1-4; D is uncertain. Between the trimmed V and J ends, which lost 1 base and 8 bases, there was a span of 8 bases. This CDR3 comprises 13 residues. Looked up from germline, CDR1 is LGHNA and CDR2 is YSLEER. The CDR3 region is CASSQVEKEKLFF. Written as DNA, the CDR3 is TGCGCCAGCAGCCAAGTAGAAAAAGAAAAACTGTTTTTT.

The V call is TRBV27, the J call TRBJ2-7; 7 bases agree with TRBD2. The CDR3 sequence is 16 residues long. Germline CDR1 MNHEY, CDR2 SMNVEV (reference sequence). V dropped 2 bases and J dropped 0; count of bases not matched to a gene: 7. DNA of the CDR3: TGTGCCAGCAGTTTAAAGGGGAGCGGGACCTCCTACGAGCAGTACTTC. Translated: CASSLKGSGTSYEQYF.